The 14 T cell receptor beta chains listed next were all sequenced from one sample in a study of blood T cell repertoires in COVID-19 (TCRdb year 2020). Library prep was done by the immunoSEQ multiplex PCR assay. Drawn from immuneACCESS, this table holds only the in-frame rearrangements with V and J called that TCRdb kept. Clones are partly lost; checked studies trace under half to an unresolved V gene and leave the rest unexplained. The sample records more than 250,000 clones, 92% of which are singletons. The top ten clonotypes cover less than 20% of the sample. Sequenced sample: PBMCs or T cells enriched from blood (not recorded which). These receptors were taken from a woman in her twenties or thirties who had recovered from COVID-19.

This chain connects TRBV7-3 to TRBJ2-1; 11 bases map to TRBD2. The CDR3 loop spans 20 amino acids. Trimming removed 1 base from V and 2 bases from J; junction bases left unmatched: 13. Germline CDR1 is SGHTA and CDR2 is FQGTGA. CDR3 in DNA: TGTGCCAGCAGCTTAATCGGTAGTCTAGCGGGGGGAACGGCCTACAATGAGCAGTTCTTC. Translated: CASSLIGSLAGGTAYNEQFF.

This clone was counted a few times. The chain couples TRBV27 to TRBJ1-6; 8 positions agree with TRBD1. This CDR3 is built from 19 residues. Trimming took 7 bases from V and 9 from J; bases not matched to a gene: 23. Germline CDR1 is MNHEY and CDR2 is SMNVEV (reference sequence). DNA of the CDR3: TGTGCCAGCACCACTACAGGGGGAGCTGGTTTTCCCATCCTTTCACCCCTCCACTTT. This encodes CASTTTGGAGFPILSPLHF.

The chain couples TRBV7-2 to TRBJ2-1; possibly TRBD2 for D (5 bases). The V end lost 4 bases, the J end lost 4 bases, and 11 bases lay between the germline ends. CDR1 and CDR2 (germline): SGHTA, FQGNSA. The CDR3 covers 14 residues. The CDR3 loop reads CASSSRGQYNEQFF. The CDR3 bases are TGTGCCAGCAGCTCTCGAGGGCAATACAATGAGCAGTTCTTC. The entire variable domain, with the rest obtained from reference TRBV7-2 and TRBJ2-1, is as follows: GAGVSQSPSNKVTEKGKDVELRCDPISGHTALYWYRQSLGQGLEFLIYFQGNSAPDKSGLPSDRFSAERTGGSVSTLTIQRTQQEDSAVYLCASSSRGQYNEQFFGPGTRLTVL.

J is TRBJ2-7 and V is TRBV9; 9 nucleotides line up with TRBD1. CDR1 is SGDLS and CDR2 is YYNGEE in the germline V gene. The CDR3 covers 18 residues. V was pared by 3 bases and J by 6 bases, with 19 bases of the junction left unmatched. The CDR3 spells CASSASGTGYGVRGEQYF. The CDR3 DNA reads as TGTGCCAGCAGCGCCTCCGGGACAGGGTATGGGGTTCGGGGCGAGCAGTACTTC.

A single count supports this clone. V usage is TRBV5-1 and J usage is TRBJ2-5; 9 bases fit TRBD1. Looked up from germline, CDR1 is SGHRS and CDR2 is YFSETQ. This CDR3 has 16 residues. The V and J ends lost 3 bases and 2 bases, in that order; junction bases with no gene match: 8. The CDR3: CASSWGDRAIQETQYF. The CDR3 bases are TGCGCCAGCAGCTGGGGGGACAGGGCTATACAAGAGACCCAGTACTTC. The full variable domain, rest sourced from reference TRBV5-1 and TRBJ2-5, is KAGVTQTPRYLIKTRGQQVTLSCSPISGHRSVSWYQQTPGQGLQFLFEYFSETQRNKGNFPGRFSGRQFSNSRSEMNVSTLELGDSALYLCASSWGDRAIQETQYFGPGTRLLVL.

V gene TRBV11-3 combines with J gene TRBJ2-5; 7 positions match TRBD1. V shed 1 base and J 2 bases; nucleotides not matched to a gene: 4. The CDR3 is made up of 15 amino acids. Germline V lookup: CDR1 SGHNT, CDR2 YENEEA. CDR3 nucleotide sequence: TGTGCCAGCAGCTTAGGAGGGGGCGGGCAAGAGACCCAGTACTTC. It translates to CASSLGGGGQETQYF.

V is TRBV18 and J is TRBJ2-5; D possibly corresponds to TRBD2 (6 bases). In germline, CDR1 is KGHSH, CDR2 LQKENI. V gave up 3 bases and J gave up 0 bases, with 11 bases separating them. The CDR3 length is 15 residues. CDR3 protein: CASSPPGGYQETQYF. CDR3 in DNA: TGTGCCAGCTCACCCCCCGGAGGGTACCAAGAGACCCAGTACTTC.

This chain links TRBV9 with TRBJ1-4; D gene unclear. The CDR3 covers 15 residues. The germline V and J ends were trimmed by 3 bases and 0 bases, with 9 bases remaining between them. The V gene's germline CDR1 is SGDLS and CDR2 YYNGEE. In DNA form, the CDR3 reads TGTGCCAGCAGCGCCGGGAGCACAACTAATGAAAAACTGTTTTTT. Encoded protein: CASSAGSTTNEKLFF.

V gene TRBV5-1 combines with J gene TRBJ2-2; 11 nucleotides agree with TRBD2. The CDR3 is 13 amino acids. With 7 bases clipped from V and 7 bases from J, the junction kept 3 bases outside the gene matches. Per the germline V gene, CDR1 is SGHRS and CDR2 is YFSETQ. The DNA of the CDR3 is TGCGCCAGCGGGACTAGCGGCGACGGGGAGCTGTTTTTT. It specifies CASGTSGDGELFF.

The chain employs TRBV7-2 and TRBJ2-5, with TRBD2 matching over 9 bases. The junction had 8 bases not matched to a gene; V was cut back by 3 bases and J by 6 bases. Germline CDR1 is SGHTA and CDR2 is FQGNSA. CDR3 length equals 15 residues. The CDR3 nucleotides are TGTGCCAGCAGCTTGTCTAGCGGGACACTGCAGACCCAGTACTTC. It is translated as CASSLSSGTLQTQYF.

V is TRBV7-2 and J is TRBJ1-2; D perhaps matches TRBD1 (6 bases). CDR1 is SGHTA, CDR2 FQGNSA, per germline. The CDR3 has 18 residues. Trimming stripped 1 base from V and 5 bases from J, with 23 bases between. The CDR3 DNA reads TGTGCCAGCAGCTTAGTCCCTGGGGGCCGGTTCGGCATATATGGCTACACCTTC. It encodes CASSLVPGGRFGIYGYTF.

This rearrangement joins TRBV11-3 to TRBJ2-1; 7 nucleotides match TRBD1. V dropped 0 bases and J dropped 7; count of bases not matched to a gene: 3. Germline lookup yields CDR1 SGHNT and CDR2 YENEEA. The CDR3 is 14 amino acids. The CDR3 DNA follows: TGTGCCAGCAGCTTAGAGACAGGGACGAATGAGCAGTTCTTC. This sequence encodes CASSLETGTNEQFF. Full variable domain (outside the CDR3, taken from reference TRBV11-3 and TRBJ2-1): EAGVVQSPRYKIIEKKQPVAFWCNPISGHNTLYWYLQNLGQGPELLIRYENEEAVDDSQLPKDRFSAERLKGVDSTLKIQPAELGDSAVYLCASSLETGTNEQFFGPGTRLTVL.

The V gene is TRBV18, the J gene TRBJ2-5; TRBD2 aligns across 7 bases. V lost 2 bases to trimming and J lost 1 base; unmatched junction nucleotides: 4. There are 15 residues in the CDR3. Germline values: CDR1 KGHSH, CDR2 LQKENI. CDR3 sequence reads: CASSPRTRVQETQYF. The CDR3 region has the DNA TGTGCCAGCTCACCAAGGACTAGGGTCCAAGAGACCCAGTACTTC.

The V and J genes are TRBV4-1 and TRBJ1-2, with a tentative D call TRBD1 (6 bases). Germline CDR1 and CDR2: MGHRA and YSYEKL. V shed 1 base and J shed 6 bases, with 21 bases lying between them. This CDR3 region has 17 residues. The CDR3 nucleotides read TGCGCCAGCAGCCAAGGGCAAGTCAGGGGAGGGACCCATGGCTACACCTTC. Its translation is CASSQGQVRGGTHGYTF.